This is a list of T cell receptor beta chains from one sample in a study of shared clonotypes between healthy human individuals. Libraries were prepared by immunoSEQ multiplex PCR; TCRdb keeps only in-frame clonotypes and omits some of them. The sample comprises over 1.5 million clones, approximately 98% of which are singletons, and around 0.47% rests with the top ten. Input material: naive CD4+ T cells sorted from blood. The source of these receptors is a man aged 30 to 45 in good health. The CDR3 runs from the conserved cysteine through the conserved F or W. D genes are given only for firm matches. The listing skips clone size in some rows; elsewhere it reads once, few, many or a size class.

CDR3nt	CDR3aa	abundance	d_gene	v_gene	j_gene
TGTGCCAGCAGCATCTCGCCGGGACCAATCTACGAGCAGTACTTC	CASSISPGPIYEQYF	.	.	TRBV9	TRBJ2-7
TGTGCCAGCTCACCTTCAGATACGCAGTATTTT	CASSPSDTQYF	.	.	TRBV18	TRBJ2-3
TGCAGTGCTAGGACTCGAGAGACCCAGTACTTC	CSARTRETQYF	.	.	TRBV20-1	TRBJ2-5
TGCAGCGCCGAGGGTCGAAATCAAGAGACCCAGTACTTC	CSAEGRNQETQYF	.	.	TRBV29-1	TRBJ2-5
TGTGCCAGCAGCGAATGGGGGACAGGAAATGAAAAACTGTTTTTT	CASSEWGTGNEKLFF	.	TRBD1	TRBV9	TRBJ1-4
TGCAGCGTTGGCCCCGCGGGCCCGAACACCGGGGAGCTGTTTTTT	CSVGPAGPNTGELFF	.	.	TRBV29-1	TRBJ2-2
TGTGCCAGCTCCACGAAGGCCCGGGTGAATGAGCAGTTCTTC	CASSTKARVNEQFF	.	.	TRBV18	TRBJ2-1
TGCGCCAGCAGCCAACCAATATTGACTAATTTGACTAGCGGGAGTGATAACGAGCAGTACTTC	CASSQPILTNLTSGSDNEQYF	.	TRBD2	TRBV4-1	TRBJ2-7
TGTGCCAGCTCACCACCGGGGCTAGCGGGAGGGTGGAATGAGCAGTTCTTC	CASSPPGLAGGWNEQFF	.	TRBD2	TRBV18	TRBJ2-1
TGCGCCAGCAGCCCCGGCCTGCTTTCTGGGGCCAACGTCCTGACTTTC	CASSPGLLSGANVLTF	once	.	TRBV5-1	TRBJ2-6
TGCGCCAGCAGCTTGTCCGGGGTGGACACCGGGGAGCTGTTTTTT	CASSLSGVDTGELFF	.	.	TRBV5-1	TRBJ2-2
TGTGCCAGCAGCGCCATATCGGGACTAGCGGAGACCCAGTACTTC	CASSAISGLAETQYF	.	TRBD2	TRBV9	TRBJ2-5
TGTGCCAGCAGCTTGTTGACAGGGGCCACAGATACGCAGTATTTT	CASSLLTGATDTQYF	.	TRBD1	TRBV5-5	TRBJ2-3
TGTGCCAGCAGCCAAAACTGGCTAGTAGAGACCCAGTACTTC	CASSQNWLVETQYF	.	.	TRBV14	TRBJ2-5
TGCGCCAGCAGCTTGGGGAGGGGCAGAGACACAGATACGCAGTATTTT	CASSLGRGRDTDTQYF	.	.	TRBV5-1	TRBJ2-3
TGCGCCAGCAGCTCCGGGAGGGGGGAGCAGTACTTC	CASSSGRGEQYF	.	TRBD2	TRBV5-1	TRBJ2-7
TGTGCCAGCAGCCAGAGATCCTTGGGCGGGGAGCTGTTTTTT	CASSQRSLGGELFF	.	.	TRBV5-4	TRBJ2-2
TGTGCCAGCAGCGTAGCTGAAGGTTTCTCCTACGAGCAGTACTTC	CASSVAEGFSYEQYF	.	.	TRBV9	TRBJ2-7
TGTGCCAGCAGTGCTGTTGTCTCGGAAGAGACCCAGTACTTC	CASSAVVSEETQYF	.	.	TRBV2	TRBJ2-5
TGTGCCAGCAGCCGTTCCTCGGGAAACTCCTACGAGCAGTACTTC	CASSRSSGNSYEQYF	.	.	TRBV5-4	TRBJ2-7
TGTGCCACCAGCGGCGTCCAGGGTGGGTATCAGCCCCAGCATTTT	CATSGVQGGYQPQHF	.	.	TRBV15	TRBJ1-5
TGTGCCAGCAGCGTAGAGGGCAGGACCGGGGAGCTGTTTTTT	CASSVEGRTGELFF	.	.	TRBV9	TRBJ2-2
TGTGCCAGCAGCTTGGGGTCTGGCCAGGGTGGGTATGGCTACACCTTC	CASSLGSGQGGYGYTF	.	.	TRBV4-2	TRBJ1-2
TGTGCCAGCAGTGTTCAGTCCTACGAGCAGTACTTC	CASSVQSYEQYF	.	.	TRBV6-1	TRBJ2-7
TGTGCCAGCAGTCAGTCCGGGACAGGGGTGGGGGAGCAGTACTTC	CASSQSGTGVGEQYF	.	TRBD1	TRBV6-5	TRBJ2-7
TGCGCCAGCAGCCAAGATCATCCGACAGCCCTAAATGAAAAACTGTTTTTT	CASSQDHPTALNEKLFF	.	.	TRBV4-1	TRBJ1-4
TGCAGTGCATATCAGGAATACGAGCAGTACTTC	CSAYQEYEQYF	.	.	TRBV20-1	TRBJ2-7
TGTGCCAGCAGCGTAGGAGGGGACGAGCAGTACTTC	CASSVGGDEQYF	.	.	TRBV9	TRBJ2-7
TGTGCCAGCTCACCTCGTGAGGCCGCCTGGGACACTGAAGCTTTCTTT	CASSPREAAWDTEAFF	.	.	TRBV18	TRBJ1-1
TGTGCCAGTGTAGCGGGAGAGGGTCGATATGAGCAGTTCTTC	CASVAGEGRYEQFF	.	TRBD2	TRBV19	TRBJ2-1
TGCGCCAGCAGCAGCACTAGCGGATCCTACAATGAGCAGTTCTTC	CASSSTSGSYNEQFF	.	TRBD2	TRBV5-1	TRBJ2-1
TGTGCCAGCAGCTTGGGTGTTGGAGAGACCCAGTACTTC	CASSLGVGETQYF	.	.	TRBV5-6	TRBJ2-5
TGTGCCAGCTCAGTCACTAAGGAGCAGTTCTTC	CASSVTKEQFF	.	.	TRBV18	TRBJ2-1
TGCGCCAGCAGCCGTGGACAGGCGGGCTATGGCTACACCTTC	CASSRGQAGYGYTF	.	TRBD1	TRBV5-1	TRBJ1-2
TGTGCCATCAACAGGGGGCTGCAAGAGACCCAGTACTTC	CAINRGLQETQYF	.	TRBD1	TRBV10-3	TRBJ2-5
TGTGCCACCAGCAGAGGGGTTTCAGGGGAGGGTCAGCCCCAGCATTTT	CATSRGVSGEGQPQHF	.	.	TRBV15	TRBJ1-5
TGTGCCAGCAGTTTCCAAGGATCCCCCTCCTACGAGCAGTACTTC	CASSFQGSPSYEQYF	.	.	TRBV27	TRBJ2-7